The present TCR beta chain was sequenced within a study of cytomegalovirus exposure and HLA in healthy donors. Comment on this clone: The target antigen is unknown. Other DNA sequences in the sample encode the same CDR3.

PCR involved 60 Vbeta and 13 Jbeta primers. Libraries were prepared by immunoSEQ multiplex PCR; TCRdb keeps only in-frame clonotypes and omits some of them. The data show about 81,000 clones, over 80% seen once. V gave up 4 bases and J gave up 4 bases; unmatched junction bases: 9. CDR3 length: 15 amino acids. From germline, CDR1 is SGHNT and CDR2 YYREEE (reference sequence). General study results and limits: In a later analysis, a genetic analysis reported fewer productive-TCR N-insertions in an Asian-associated ancestry cluster than the cohort average. A prior analysis recorded that most TCR beta V segments were productive about 90% or about 30% of the time.

The sample was PBMCs. The genes are TRBV5-4 and TRBJ2-3, with 7 bases that match TRBD2. The clonotype was recovered from a man between 18 and 29 years old in good health and CMV-seronegative. The CDR3 DNA follows: TGTGCCAGCAGCAAGGGACTGGCGGGAGCAGATACGCAGTATTTT. This sequence encodes CASSKGLAGADTQYF.